The following is a T cell receptor beta chain sequence with its context. This CDR3 spans 13 amino acids. The germline V gene has CDR1 KGHSH and CDR2 LQKENI. Trimming cost V 3 bases and J 3 bases, with 8 bases left between them. This sample was included in a study of T cells after yellow fever vaccination. In TCRdb, the 5' RACE reads were re-called with MiXCR into one record per CDR3 protein. There are 360,000 or so distinct CDR3 sequences in the sample; about 9.9% occur only once, and roughly a sixth lies in the top ten. The TCR sequence derives from a man between 18 and 29 years old who received the YFV17D yellow fever vaccine. The specimen was PBMCs, collected on the day of the first yellow fever vaccination. This chain connects TRBV18 to TRBJ1-1, with a weak D call TRBD1 (5 bases). The CDR3 protein is CASSPEQDTEAFF. CDR3 sequence (DNA): TGTGCCAGCTCACCGGAACAGGACACTGAAGCTTTCTTT.